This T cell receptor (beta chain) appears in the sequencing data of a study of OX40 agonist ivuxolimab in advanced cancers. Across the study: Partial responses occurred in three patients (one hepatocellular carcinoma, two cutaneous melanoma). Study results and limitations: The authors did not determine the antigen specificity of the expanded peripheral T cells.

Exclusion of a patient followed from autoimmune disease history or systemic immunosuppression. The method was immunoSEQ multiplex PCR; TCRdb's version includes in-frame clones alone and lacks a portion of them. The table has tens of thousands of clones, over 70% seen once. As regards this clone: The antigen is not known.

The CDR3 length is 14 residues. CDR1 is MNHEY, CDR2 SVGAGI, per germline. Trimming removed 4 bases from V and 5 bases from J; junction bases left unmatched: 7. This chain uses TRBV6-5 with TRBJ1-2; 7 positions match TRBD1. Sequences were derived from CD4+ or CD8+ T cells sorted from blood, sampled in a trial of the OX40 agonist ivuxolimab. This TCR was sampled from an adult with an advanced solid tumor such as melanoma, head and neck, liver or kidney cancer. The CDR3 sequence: CASSWKDRSYGYTF. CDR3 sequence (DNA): TGTGCCAGCAGTTGGAAGGACAGGTCTTATGGCTACACCTTC.